This passage covers 15 T cell receptor beta chains from one sample sequenced in a study of blood T cell repertoires in COVID-19. Data came from immunoSEQ multiplex PCR; TCRdb stores just in-frame clones and leaves some out. The table records roughly 280,000 clones, 86% of them present only once. Sequenced material: peripheral blood. These receptors were obtained from a man between 40 and 49 years old with active or convalescent COVID-19.

V is TRBV6-5 and J is TRBJ1-5, with unresolved D. The CDR3 length is 15 residues. Germline-derived CDR1 and CDR2 are MNHEY and SVGAGI. Trimming left V 6 bases short and J 1 base short, with 13 bases between. For the CDR3, the DNA is TGTGCCAGCAGCTGGGGAGGGTTGAGCAATCAGCCCCAGCATTTT. Amino acids: CASSWGGLSNQPQHF.

This clone showed up just a few times. This chain joins TRBV6-1 and TRBJ1-3, with D perhaps matching TRBD1 (6 bases). This CDR3 contains 16 residues. The germline CDR1 and CDR2 sequences are MNHNS and SASEGT. Trimming pared 1 base from V and 8 bases from J, leaving 18 bases between. The CDR3 DNA sequence: TGTGCCAGCAGTGAAGGCCCCCCCCGCAGGACAGACACCATATATTTT. Protein sequence: CASSEGPPRRTDTIYF.

The chain is built from TRBV24-1 and TRBJ1-4; possibly TRBD1 for D (6 bases). V was trimmed by 3 bases and J by 8 bases, leaving 15 bases between them. Per germline, CDR1 KGHDR and CDR2 SFDVKD. The CDR3 runs 15 residues. Here the CDR3 DNA reads TGTGCCACCAGTGATGGGGGCAGGGGAAACGAAAAACTGTTTTTT. Its protein is CATSDGGRGNEKLFF.

This chain links TRBV18 with TRBJ1-1, with TRBD1 matching 9 bases. The CDR3 sequence is 15 residues long. Germline CDR1 is KGHSH and CDR2 is LQKENI. Germline trimming cut 1 base from V and 3 bases from J; bases unmatched to any gene: 3. The CDR3, as DNA: TGTGCCAGCTCACCACACAGGGGGCAGGACACTGAAGCTTTCTTT. It specifies CASSPHRGQDTEAFF.

The J gene is TRBJ2-7, the V gene TRBV15; TRBD2 matches at 13 bases. Germline V gene sequence: CDR1 LNHNV, CDR2 YYDKDF (reference sequence). The CDR3 contains 17 residues. V was pared by 5 bases and J by 3 bases, with 10 bases of the junction left unmatched. The CDR3 loop reads CATSSRRRTSGSYEQYF. CDR3 nucleotides: TGTGCCACCAGCTCAAGGAGGAGGACTAGCGGGAGCTACGAGCAGTACTTC.

This sequence joins TRBV11-2 and TRBJ2-7; TRBD2 aligns across 10 bases. The J segment lost 2 bases and the V segment lost 1 base, leaving 8 bases of the junction unmatched. Germline V CDR1 and CDR2: SGHAT, FQNNGV. The CDR3 sequence is 17 residues long. CDR3 residues: CASSLGWLAGETYEQYF. The CDR3 bases are TGTGCCAGCAGCTTAGGCTGGCTAGCGGGGGAAACCTACGAGCAGTACTTC.

This rearrangement joins TRBV5-4 to TRBJ2-2, with D tentatively TRBD2 (6 bases). Germline lookup yields CDR1 SGHNT and CDR2 YYREEE (reference sequence). Trimming left V 0 bases short and J 5 bases short, with 11 bases between. This CDR3 comprises 15 residues. The CDR3 region has the DNA TGTGCCAGCAGCTTGGCGGGAGAGCAAACCGGGGAGCTGTTTTTT. It codes for CASSLAGEQTGELFF. Based on the CDR3 plus reference TRBV5-4 and TRBJ2-2, the full variable domain is ETGVTQSPTHLIKTRGQQVTLRCSSQSGHNTVSWYQQALGQGPQFIFQYYREEENGRGNFPPRFSGLQFPNYSSELNVNALELDDSALYLCASSLAGEQTGELFFGEGSRLTVL.

The chain has TRBV11-2 and TRBJ1-1, with 7 bases that match TRBD1. Unmatched junction bases numbered 7, after V lost 6 bases and J lost 0 bases. The CDR3 loop spans 15 amino acids. The germline CDR1 and CDR2 sequences are SGHAT and FQNNGV. The CDR3 coding sequence is TGTGCCAGCAGAAGGGTTGGGACAGTGAACACTGAAGCTTTCTTT. It codes for CASRRVGTVNTEAFF. Full variable domain (missing parts from reference TRBV11-2 and TRBJ1-1): EAGVAQSPRYKIIEKRQSVAFWCNPISGHATLYWYQQILGQGPKLLIQFQNNGVVDDSQLPKDRFSAERLKGVDSTLKIQPAKLEDSAVYLCASRRVGTVNTEAFFGQGTRLTVV.

The V gene is TRBV28, the J gene TRBJ1-3, with 7 nucleotides matching TRBD1. Germline CDR1 reads MDHEN; CDR2 reads SYDVKM. This CDR3 has 14 residues. V gave up 5 bases and J gave up 2 bases; unmatched junction bases: 3. This CDR3 reads CASSNRGAGNTIYF. The CDR3 nucleotides are TGTGCCAGCAGTAACAGGGGAGCTGGAAACACCATATATTTT.

This chain uses TRBV19 with TRBJ2-7; 14 bases map to TRBD2. This CDR3 region has 23 residues. Germline V CDR1 and CDR2: LNHDA, SQIVND (reference sequence). V was pared by 3 bases and J by 4 bases, with 26 bases of the junction left unmatched. The CDR3 coding sequence is TGTGCCAGTAGTATGTTCCCCACCCCCCCCGGGACTAGCGGGAGACGGGCCTATTACGAGCAGTACTTC. Its translation: CASSMFPTPPGTSGRRAYYEQYF.

The V and J genes are TRBV19 and TRBJ1-2, with a weak D call TRBD1 (6 bases). Trimming removed 5 bases from V and 3 bases from J, with 7 bases in between. Germline CDR1 reads LNHDA; CDR2 reads SQIVND (reference sequence). This CDR3 spans 12 amino acids. In DNA, the CDR3 is TGTGCCAGTAGTCCAGGGGACTATGGCTACACCTTC. Translated, it gives CASSPGDYGYTF.

This clone has just a few counts. This chain joins TRBV7-3 and TRBJ2-1; 10 bases are a match to TRBD2. Germline V gene data show CDR1 as SGHTA and CDR2 as FQGTGA. The CDR3 consists of 16 residues. V shed 5 bases, J shed 6 bases, and the junction held 10 bases outside the gene matches. The CDR3 sequence is CASSASSGRGGNEQFF. DNA of the CDR3: TGTGCCAGCAGCGCCTCTAGCGGGAGAGGGGGCAATGAGCAGTTCTTC.

On this clone itself: This is likely a read error, given that the CDR3 carries no conserved phenylalanine or tryptophan at its end. Because the CDR3's place on the DNA is in doubt, the DNA is left out and the CDR3 is given as listed by TCRdb. V is TRBV12-3 or TRBV12-4 and J is TRBJ2-7; TRBD2, as called in the table, went unchecked against the DNA. The CDR3 region is 12 residues in length, termini included. CDR3 loop: CASSFGSGLAQI.

In nucleotides, the CDR3 is TGTGCCAGTAGTATCCCGGGGATTGAGCAGTTCTTC. Translated: CASSIPGIEQFF. The rearrangement uses TRBV19 and TRBJ2-1; tentative D call: TRBD2 (5 bases). The CDR3 is 12 residues long. V lost 3 bases and J 9 bases, leaving 9 bases between the germline ends. Germline assignment: CDR1 LNHDA and CDR2 SQIVND (reference sequence).

The J gene is TRBJ1-1, the V gene TRBV15; weak D call: TRBD1 (6 bases). The germline V gene encodes CDR1 LNHNV and CDR2 YYDKDF (reference sequence). Trimming stripped 6 bases from V and 0 bases from J, with 14 bases between. This CDR3 region has 15 residues. CDR3 DNA sequence: TGTGCCACCAGTCCGGACAGACTATTGAACACTGAAGCTTTCTTT. Its translation is CATSPDRLLNTEAFF.